This T cell receptor (beta chain) was found in a study of regulatory T cells in long-lasting Graves disease. With 7 bases removed from V and 5 bases from J, the gap between germline ends came to 8 bases. The CDR3 covers 11 residues. The germline gives CDR1 SGHRS, CDR2 YFSETQ. HTBI primers from iRepertoire and Arm-PCR of CDR3 regions yielded the TCR beta libraries. In the study's own analysis: Detected in the samples were 62 TRBV and 12 to 15 TRBJ segments. MiXCR, applied by TCRdb to the multiplex PCR reads, yields one record per CDR3 protein. These V and J calls originate from TCRdb's pipeline instead of the authors' own analysis. The sample records roughly 320,000 distinct CDR3 sequences, approximately 15% being singletons. At least ten counts were recorded for this clonotype. The antigen remains undetermined. Time point given: newly diagnosed GD, antithyroid drugs for less than 3 months. PBMCs provided the RNA from which the TCR library was made.

Points from the study as a whole: Persistent disease exhibited a predilection for TRBV28, TRBJ1-2 and TRBJ2-5.

Separately, the same data were catalogued under a study of T cells in Graves' hyperthyroidism and ophthalmopathy. As that report states: Ophthalmopathy, as predicted by the model, came a median roughly 6.3 months after the prediction.

The TCR originated in a man aged 40-49 years with Graves disease. Source: peripheral blood mononuclear cells (PBMCs), taken at new diagnosis, from a patient treated with antithyroid drugs. V is TRBV5-1 and J is TRBJ2-3, with D tentatively TRBD1 or TRBD2 (5 bases each). The CDR3 reads CASGGVDTQYF. CDR3 coding DNA: TGCGCCAGCGGGGGAGTAGATACGCAGTATTTT.